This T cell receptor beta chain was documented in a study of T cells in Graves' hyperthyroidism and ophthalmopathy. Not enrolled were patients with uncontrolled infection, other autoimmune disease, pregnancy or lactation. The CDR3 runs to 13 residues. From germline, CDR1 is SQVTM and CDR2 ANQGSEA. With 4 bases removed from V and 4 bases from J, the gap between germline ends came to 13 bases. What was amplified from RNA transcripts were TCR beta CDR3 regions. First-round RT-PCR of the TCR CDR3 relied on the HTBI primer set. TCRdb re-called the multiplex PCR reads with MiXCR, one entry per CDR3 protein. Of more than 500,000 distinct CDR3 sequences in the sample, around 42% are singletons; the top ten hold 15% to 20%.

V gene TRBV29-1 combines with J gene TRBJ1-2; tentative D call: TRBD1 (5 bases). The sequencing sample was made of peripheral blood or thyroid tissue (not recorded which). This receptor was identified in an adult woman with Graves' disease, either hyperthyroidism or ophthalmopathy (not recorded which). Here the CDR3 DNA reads TGCAGCGTTGCAGAGACAGCACCCTATGGCTACACCTTC. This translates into CSVAETAPYGYTF.